This T cell receptor beta chain was captured in a study of T-cell reconstitution after alpha-beta-depleted transplantation in children. Germline lookup yields CDR1 SGHTA and CDR2 FQGTGA. The CDR3 loop spans 14 amino acids. J was trimmed by 1 base and V by 4 bases; bases with no gene match: 2. TCRbeta library preparation incorporated unique molecular identifiers. Via MiXCR, TCRdb re-called the PCR reads, giving one row per CDR3 protein. The sample includes fewer than 25,000 distinct CDR3 sequences, about a tenth of them seen just once. At least ten counts were recorded for this clonotype. Here the sequenced sample was PBMCs from the stem cell graft donor, taken from the stem cell graft. This sequence originates from a human donor who donated a stem cell graft to a child with chronic granulomatous disease. V is TRBV7-3 and J is TRBJ1-1; 8 bases map to TRBD1. The CDR3: CASSSQGGNTEAFF. The CDR3 DNA reads TGTGCCAGCAGCTCACAGGGGGGGAACACTGAAGCTTTCTTT. The whole variable domain, filled in from reference TRBV7-3 and TRBJ1-1, reads GAGVSQTPSNKVTEKGKYVELRCDPISGHTALYWYRQSLGQGPEFLIYFQGTGAADDSGLPNDRFFAVRPEGSVSTLKIQRTERGDSAVYLCASSSQGGNTEAFFGQGTRLTVV.